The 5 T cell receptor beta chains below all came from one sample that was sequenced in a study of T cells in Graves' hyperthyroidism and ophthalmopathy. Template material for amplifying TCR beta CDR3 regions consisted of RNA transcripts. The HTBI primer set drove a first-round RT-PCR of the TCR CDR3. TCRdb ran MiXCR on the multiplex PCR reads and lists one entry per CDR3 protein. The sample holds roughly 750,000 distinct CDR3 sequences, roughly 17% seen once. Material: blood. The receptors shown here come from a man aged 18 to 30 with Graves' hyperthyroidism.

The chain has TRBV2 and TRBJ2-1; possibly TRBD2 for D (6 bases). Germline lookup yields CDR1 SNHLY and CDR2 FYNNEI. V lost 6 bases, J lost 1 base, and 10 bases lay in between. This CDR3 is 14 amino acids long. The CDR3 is CASSVLASYNEQFF. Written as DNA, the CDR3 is TGTGCCAGCAGCGTCCTAGCGTCCTACAATGAGCAGTTCTTC.

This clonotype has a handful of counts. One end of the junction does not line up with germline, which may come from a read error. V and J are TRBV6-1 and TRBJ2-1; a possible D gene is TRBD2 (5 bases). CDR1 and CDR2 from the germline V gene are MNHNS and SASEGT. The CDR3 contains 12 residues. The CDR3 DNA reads TGTGCCAACAGTGAAGCTAGCTCTGAGCAGTTCTTC. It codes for CANSEASSEQFF.

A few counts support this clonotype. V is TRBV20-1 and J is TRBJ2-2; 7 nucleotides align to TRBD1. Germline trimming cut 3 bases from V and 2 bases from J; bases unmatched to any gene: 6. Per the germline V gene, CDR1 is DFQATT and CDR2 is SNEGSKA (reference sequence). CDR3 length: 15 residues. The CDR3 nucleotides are TGCAGTGCTAGCGGGACAGCGCCAAACACCGGGGAGCTGTTTTTT. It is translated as CSASGTAPNTGELFF.

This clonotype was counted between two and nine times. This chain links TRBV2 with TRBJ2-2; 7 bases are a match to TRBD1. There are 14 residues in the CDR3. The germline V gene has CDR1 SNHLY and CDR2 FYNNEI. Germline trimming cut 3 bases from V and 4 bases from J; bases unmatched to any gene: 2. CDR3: CASSDRTGTGELFF. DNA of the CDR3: TGTGCCAGCAGTGACCGGACAGGCACCGGGGAGCTGTTTTTT.

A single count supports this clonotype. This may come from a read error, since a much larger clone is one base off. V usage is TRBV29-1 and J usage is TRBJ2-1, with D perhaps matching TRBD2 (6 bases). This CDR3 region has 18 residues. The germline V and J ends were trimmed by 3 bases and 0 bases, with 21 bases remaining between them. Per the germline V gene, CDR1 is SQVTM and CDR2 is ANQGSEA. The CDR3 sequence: CSVEGGTPTSSSYNEQFF. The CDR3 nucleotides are TGCAGCGTTGAGGGAGGCACCCCCACCTCGAGCTCCTACAATGAGCAGTTCTTC.